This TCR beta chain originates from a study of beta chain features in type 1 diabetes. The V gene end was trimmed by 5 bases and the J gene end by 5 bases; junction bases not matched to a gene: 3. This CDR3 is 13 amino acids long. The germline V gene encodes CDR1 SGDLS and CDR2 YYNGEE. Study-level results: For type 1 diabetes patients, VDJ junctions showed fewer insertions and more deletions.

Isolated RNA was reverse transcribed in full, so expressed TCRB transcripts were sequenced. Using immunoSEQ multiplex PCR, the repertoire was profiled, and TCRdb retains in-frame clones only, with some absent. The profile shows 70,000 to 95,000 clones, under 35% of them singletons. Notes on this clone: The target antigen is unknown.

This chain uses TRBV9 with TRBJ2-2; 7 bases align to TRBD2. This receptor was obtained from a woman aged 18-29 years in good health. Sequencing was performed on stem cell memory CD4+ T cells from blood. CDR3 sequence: CASSSRGTGELFF. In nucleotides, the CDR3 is TGTGCCAGCAGTTCGCGGGGGACCGGGGAGCTGTTTTTT.